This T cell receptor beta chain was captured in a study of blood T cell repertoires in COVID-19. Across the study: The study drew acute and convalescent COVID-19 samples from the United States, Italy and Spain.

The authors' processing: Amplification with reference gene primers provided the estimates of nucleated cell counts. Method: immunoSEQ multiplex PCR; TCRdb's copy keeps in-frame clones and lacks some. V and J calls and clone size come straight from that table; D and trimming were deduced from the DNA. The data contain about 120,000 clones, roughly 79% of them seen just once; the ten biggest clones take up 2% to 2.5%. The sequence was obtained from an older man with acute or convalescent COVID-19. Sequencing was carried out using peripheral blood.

The CDR3 spells CASSPSSGALNEQFF. For the CDR3, the DNA is TGTGCCAGCAGCCCCTCGAGCGGGGCATTAAATGAGCAGTTCTTC. V and J are TRBV7-2 and TRBJ2-1; 7 bases agree with TRBD2. This CDR3 has 15 residues. V lost 5 bases to trimming and J lost 7 bases; unmatched junction nucleotides: 11. Germline CDR1 reads SGHTA; CDR2 reads FQGNSA.